The rows below give T cell receptor beta chains drawn from one sample of a study of cytomegalovirus exposure and HLA in healthy donors. This table comes from immunoSEQ multiplex PCR, and its TCRdb copy is limited to in-frame clones, with some not included. The table includes fewer than 45,000 clones, 80% detected once. Material for sequencing was PBMCs. These receptors came from a male donor in good health and CMV-seronegative. The CDR3 runs from the conserved cysteine through the conserved F or W. A D gene is named only where the DNA matches it firmly.

>TRBJ1-1|TRBV28|TRBD1
CASSLDRPPTGLMNTEAFF
TGTGCCAGCAGTTTAGACCGGCCCCCGACAGGGCTCATGAACACTGAAGCTTTCTTT
>TRBJ2-7|TRBV6-1|NA
CASRNRAVYEQYF
TGTGCCAGCAGGAACAGGGCGGTCTACGAGCAGTACTTC
>TRBJ1-2|TRBV30|NA
CAWSGGTLGGYTF
TGTGCCTGGAGTGGCGGTACCCTCGGGGGCTACACCTTC
>TRBJ2-3|TRBV4-1|NA
CASSQLAFLSDTQYF
TGCGCCAGCAGCCAATTAGCGTTTCTGTCAGATACGCAGTATTTT
>TRBJ2-1|TRBV25-1|NA
CASRTGRNEQFF
TGTGCCAGCAGGACGGGTAGAAATGAGCAGTTCTTC
>TRBJ1-2|TRBV5-1|NA
CASSLAGDTYGYTF
TGCGCCAGCAGCTTGGCAGGCGACACCTATGGCTACACCTTC
>TRBJ1-4|TRBV5-8|NA
CASSLSSLYEKLFF
TGTGCCAGCAGCTTGAGCTCCTTATATGAAAAACTGTTTTTT
>TRBJ1-5|TRBV25-1|NA
CASSGQDNQPQHF
TGTGCCAGCAGTGGCCAGGACAATCAGCCCCAGCATTTT
>TRBJ2-1|TRBV5-1|NA
CASSWRGSSGQYNEQFF
TGCGCCAGCAGCTGGAGGGGGTCTAGCGGTCAATACAATGAGCAGTTCTTC
>TRBJ2-5|TRBV5-1|TRBD1
CASSLAGTAVMKTQYF
TGCGCCAGCAGCTTGGCCGGGACAGCCGTCATGAAGACCCAGTACTTC
>TRBJ2-7|TRBV7-9|NA
CASSLALDYEQYF
TGTGCCAGCAGCTTAGCCCTAGACTACGAGCAGTACTTC